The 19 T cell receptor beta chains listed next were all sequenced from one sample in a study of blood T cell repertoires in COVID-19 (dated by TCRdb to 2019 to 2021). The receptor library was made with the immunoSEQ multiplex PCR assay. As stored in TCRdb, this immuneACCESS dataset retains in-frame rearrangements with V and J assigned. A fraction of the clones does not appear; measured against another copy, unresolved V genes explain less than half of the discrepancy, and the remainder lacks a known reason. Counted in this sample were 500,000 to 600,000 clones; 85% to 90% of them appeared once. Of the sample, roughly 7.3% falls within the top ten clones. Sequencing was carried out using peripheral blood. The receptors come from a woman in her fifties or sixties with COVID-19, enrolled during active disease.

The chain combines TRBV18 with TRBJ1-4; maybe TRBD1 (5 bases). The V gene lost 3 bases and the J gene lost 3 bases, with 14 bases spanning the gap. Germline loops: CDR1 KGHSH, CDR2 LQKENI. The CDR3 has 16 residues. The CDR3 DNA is TGTGCCAGCTCACCGAGACAGCCCGCGGCTAATGAAAAACTGTTTTTT. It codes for CASSPRQPAANEKLFF.

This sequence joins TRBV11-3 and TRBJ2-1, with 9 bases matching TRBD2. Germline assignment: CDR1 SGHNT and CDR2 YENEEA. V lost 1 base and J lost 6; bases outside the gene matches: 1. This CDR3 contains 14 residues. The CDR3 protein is CASSLGREGNEQFF. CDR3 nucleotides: TGTGCCAGCAGCTTAGGGCGGGAGGGCAATGAGCAGTTCTTC.

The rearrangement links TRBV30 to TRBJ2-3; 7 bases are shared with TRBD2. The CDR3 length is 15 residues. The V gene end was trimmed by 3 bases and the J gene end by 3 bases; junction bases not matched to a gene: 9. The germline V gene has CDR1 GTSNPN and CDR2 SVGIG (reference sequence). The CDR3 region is CAWSLNGGSTDTQYF. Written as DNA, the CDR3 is TGTGCCTGGAGCCTTAACGGGGGGTCGACAGATACGCAGTATTTT.

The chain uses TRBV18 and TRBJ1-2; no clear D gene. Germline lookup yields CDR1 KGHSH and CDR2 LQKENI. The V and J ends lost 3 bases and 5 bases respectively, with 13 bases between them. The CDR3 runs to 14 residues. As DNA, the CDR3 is TGTGCCAGCTCACCCCCGAGGGTAGTATATGGCTACACCTTC. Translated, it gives CASSPPRVVYGYTF.

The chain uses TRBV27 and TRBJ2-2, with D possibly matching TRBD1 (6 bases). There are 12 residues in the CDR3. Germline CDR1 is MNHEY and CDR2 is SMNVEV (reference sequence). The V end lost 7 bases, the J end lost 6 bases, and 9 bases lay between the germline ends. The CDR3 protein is CASKTGSGELFF. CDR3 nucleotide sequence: TGTGCCAGCAAAACAGGGTCCGGGGAGCTGTTTTTT.

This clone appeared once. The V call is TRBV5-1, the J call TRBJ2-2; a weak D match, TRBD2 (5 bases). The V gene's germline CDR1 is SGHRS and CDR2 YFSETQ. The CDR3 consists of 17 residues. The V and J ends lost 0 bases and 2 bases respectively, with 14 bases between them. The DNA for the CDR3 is TGCGCCAGCAGCTTGGCCGCGTCAGGACTTAACACCGGGGAGCTGTTTTTT. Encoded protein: CASSLAASGLNTGELFF.

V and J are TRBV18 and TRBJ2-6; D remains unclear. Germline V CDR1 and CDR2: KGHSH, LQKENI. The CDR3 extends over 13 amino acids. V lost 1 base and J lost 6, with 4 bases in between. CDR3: CASSPRQANVLTF. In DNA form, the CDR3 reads TGTGCCAGCTCACCACGGCAGGCCAACGTCCTGACTTTC.

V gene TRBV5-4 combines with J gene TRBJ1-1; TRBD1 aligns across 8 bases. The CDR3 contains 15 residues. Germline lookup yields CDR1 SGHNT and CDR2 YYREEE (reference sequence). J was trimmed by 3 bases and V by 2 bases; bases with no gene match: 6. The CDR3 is CASSFGQGRDTEAFF. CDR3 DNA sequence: TGTGCCAGCAGCTTCGGACAGGGACGGGACACTGAAGCTTTCTTT.

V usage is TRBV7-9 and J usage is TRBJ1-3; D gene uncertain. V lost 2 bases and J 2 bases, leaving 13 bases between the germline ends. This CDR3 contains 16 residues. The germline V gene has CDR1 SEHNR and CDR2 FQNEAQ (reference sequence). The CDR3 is CASSLMRQVPGNTIYF. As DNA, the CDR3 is TGTGCCAGCAGCTTAATGCGCCAGGTACCTGGAAACACCATATATTTT.

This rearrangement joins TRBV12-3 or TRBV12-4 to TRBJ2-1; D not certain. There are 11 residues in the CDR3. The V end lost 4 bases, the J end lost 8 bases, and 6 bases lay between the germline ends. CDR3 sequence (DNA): TGTGCCAGCAGTTCGGTGGATGAGCAGTTCTTC. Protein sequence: CASSSVDEQFF.

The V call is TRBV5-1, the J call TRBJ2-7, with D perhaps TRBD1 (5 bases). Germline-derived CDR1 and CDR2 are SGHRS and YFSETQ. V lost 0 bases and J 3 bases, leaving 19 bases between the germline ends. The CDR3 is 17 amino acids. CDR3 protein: CASSLAVGIDRRYEQYF. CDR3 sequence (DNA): TGCGCCAGCAGCTTGGCCGTTGGAATCGACAGACGCTACGAGCAGTACTTC.

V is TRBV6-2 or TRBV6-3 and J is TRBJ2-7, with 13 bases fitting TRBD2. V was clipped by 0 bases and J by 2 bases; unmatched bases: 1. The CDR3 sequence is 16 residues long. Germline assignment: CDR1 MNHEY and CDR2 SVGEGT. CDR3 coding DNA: TGTGCCAGCAGTTACTCCGGGACTAGCGGGGCCTACGAGCAGTACTTC. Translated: CASSYSGTSGAYEQYF.

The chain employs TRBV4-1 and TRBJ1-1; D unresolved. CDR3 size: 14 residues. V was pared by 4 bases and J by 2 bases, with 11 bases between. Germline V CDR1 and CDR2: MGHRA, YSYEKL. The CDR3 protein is CASSPRRGNTEAFF. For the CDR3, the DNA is TGCGCCAGCAGCCCCCGACGGGGTAACACTGAAGCTTTCTTT.

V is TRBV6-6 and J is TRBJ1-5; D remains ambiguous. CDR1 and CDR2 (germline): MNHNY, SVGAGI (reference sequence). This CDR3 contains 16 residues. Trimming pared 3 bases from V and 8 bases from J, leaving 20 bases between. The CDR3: CASSYSGQATLEPQHF. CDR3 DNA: TGTGCCAGCAGTTATAGTGGGCAGGCAACTTTAGAGCCCCAGCATTTT.

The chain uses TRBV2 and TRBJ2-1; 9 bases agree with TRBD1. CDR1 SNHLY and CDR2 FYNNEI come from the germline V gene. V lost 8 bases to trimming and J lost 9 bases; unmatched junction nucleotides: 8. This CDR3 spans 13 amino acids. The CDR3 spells CASARDRAFEQFF. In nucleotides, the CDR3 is TGTGCCAGCGCCCGGGACAGGGCTTTTGAGCAGTTCTTC.

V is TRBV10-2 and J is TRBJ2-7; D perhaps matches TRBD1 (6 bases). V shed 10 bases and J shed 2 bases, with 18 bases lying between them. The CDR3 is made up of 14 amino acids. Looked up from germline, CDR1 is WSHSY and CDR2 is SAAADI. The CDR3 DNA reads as TGCGCCACAACGGCCACAGGGCGAGCCTACGAGCAGTACTTC. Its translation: CATTATGRAYEQYF.

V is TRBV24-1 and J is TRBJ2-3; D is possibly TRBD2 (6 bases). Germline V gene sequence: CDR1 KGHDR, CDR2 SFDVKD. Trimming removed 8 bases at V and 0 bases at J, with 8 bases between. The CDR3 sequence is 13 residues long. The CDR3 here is CATTGDSTDTQYF. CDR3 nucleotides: TGTGCCACCACGGGGGACAGCACAGATACGCAGTATTTT.

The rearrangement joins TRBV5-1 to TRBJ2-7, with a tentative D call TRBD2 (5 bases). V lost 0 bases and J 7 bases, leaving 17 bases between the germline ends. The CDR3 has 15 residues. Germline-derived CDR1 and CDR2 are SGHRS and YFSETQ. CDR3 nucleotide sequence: TGCGCCAGCAGCTTGGAACTTTCGGGAATCGGTGAGCAGTACTTC. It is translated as CASSLELSGIGEQYF.

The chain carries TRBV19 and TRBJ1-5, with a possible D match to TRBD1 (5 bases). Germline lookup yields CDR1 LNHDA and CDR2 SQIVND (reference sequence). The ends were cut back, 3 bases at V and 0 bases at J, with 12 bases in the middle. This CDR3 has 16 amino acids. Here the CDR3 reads CASSIRRQNSNQPQHF. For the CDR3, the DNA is TGTGCCAGTAGTATCCGTCGACAGAATAGCAATCAGCCCCAGCATTTT.